This entry lists 24 T cell receptor beta chains sequenced from one sample in a study of cytomegalovirus exposure and HLA in healthy donors. The PCR was carried out with 60 Vbeta primers and 13 Jbeta primers. Sequencing used immunoSEQ multiplex PCR; TCRdb keeps in-frame clones, though not all of them. The table has some 160,000 clones, roughly 80% seen once. The sequencing sample was made of PBMCs. The receptor source for this set is a male donor in good health and CMV-seropositive.

The chain links TRBV7-2 to TRBJ2-1, with D possibly being TRBD2 (5 bases). With 5 bases removed from V and 8 bases from J, the gap between germline ends came to 22 bases. The CDR3 length is 16 residues. Germline values: CDR1 SGHTA, CDR2 FQGNSA. The DNA of the CDR3 is TGTGCCAGCAGCGCCCTTAGGCCCGGGCGGGTGGATGAGCAGTTCTTC. As protein: CASSALRPGRVDEQFF.

The chain has TRBV27 and TRBJ1-5; possible D gene TRBD1, 5 bases. The ends were cut back, 10 bases at V and 0 bases at J, with 19 bases in the middle. CDR3 length equals 16 residues. In germline, CDR1 is MNHEY, CDR2 SMNVEV (reference sequence). The CDR3 protein is CATSNTGKFSNQPQHF. CDR3 nucleotides: TGTGCCACATCGAACACAGGAAAATTTAGCAATCAGCCCCAGCATTTT.

The V and J genes are TRBV10-3 and TRBJ1-5; the D gene is possibly TRBD1 (6 bases). Trimming took off 4 bases at V and 2 bases at J, with 9 bases between the two ends. The length of the CDR3 is 14 residues. The germline V gene has CDR1 ENHRY and CDR2 SYGVKD. CDR3 protein: CAISAGAGNQPQHF. The CDR3 nucleotides read TGTGCCATCAGTGCAGGGGCTGGCAATCAGCCCCAGCATTTT.

This chain joins TRBV9 and TRBJ1-2; 8 bases fit TRBD1. This CDR3 has 15 amino acids. V lost 0 bases and J lost 9; bases outside the gene matches: 10. Germline CDR1 and CDR2: SGDLS and YYNGEE. CDR3 protein: CASSVGEGTGGRYTF. In DNA form, the CDR3 reads TGTGCCAGCAGCGTAGGAGAGGGGACAGGTGGGCGCTACACCTTC.

This clone was detected only once. The chain is built from TRBV29-1 and TRBJ2-5; 7 nucleotides match TRBD1. J was trimmed by 4 bases and V by 5 bases; bases with no gene match: 4. The CDR3 extends over 12 amino acids. Germline V gene data show CDR1 as SQVTM and CDR2 as ANQGSEA. CDR3 DNA: TGCAGCGTTAGTAGGGACAGAGAGACCCAGTACTTC. Protein sequence: CSVSRDRETQYF.

The chain combines TRBV6-6 with TRBJ2-2, with 9 bases aligning to TRBD1. This CDR3 region has 15 residues. Germline loops: CDR1 MNHNY, CDR2 SVGAGI (reference sequence). V gave up 5 bases and J gave up 5 bases; unmatched junction bases: 6. For the CDR3, the DNA is TGTGCCAGCAGTGGGACAGGGCTCTCGACCGGGGAGCTGTTTTTT. Translated: CASSGTGLSTGELFF.

The chain has TRBV21-1 and TRBJ2-7; the table assigns TRBD1, which was not confirmed against the DNA. TRBV21-1 is a recognized pseudogene. The CDR3 contains 12 residues. The CDR3 DNA is TGTGCCAGCAAGTGGGCAGTCTACGAGCAGTACTTC. Protein sequence: CASKWAVYEQYF.

The chain recombines TRBV28 with TRBJ2-1, with D perhaps matching TRBD1 (6 bases). CDR3 length equals 16 residues. V shed 2 bases and J shed 4 bases, with 15 bases lying between them. From germline, CDR1 is MDHEN and CDR2 SYDVKM. Here the CDR3 DNA reads TGTGCCAGCAGTTTAGTCAGGGGTAGCCCGTACAATGAGCAGTTCTTC. Its translation: CASSLVRGSPYNEQFF. The entire variable domain, with the rest obtained from reference TRBV28 and TRBJ2-1, is as follows: DVKVTQSSRYLVKRTGEKVFLECVQDMDHENMFWYRQDPGLGLRLIYFSYDVKMKEKGDIPEGYSVSREKKERFSLILESASTNQTSMYLCASSLVRGSPYNEQFFGPGTRLTVL.

The chain joins TRBV14 to TRBJ2-1; D is unresolved. Germline CDR1 reads SGHDN; CDR2 reads FVKESK. This CDR3 has 15 residues. V dropped 1 base and J dropped 10 bases, with 17 bases sitting between them. Here the CDR3 DNA reads TGTGCCAGCAGCCAAGTTTCCAATGCGGTAGGCGAGCAGTTCTTC. Translated: CASSQVSNAVGEQFF.

The V gene is TRBV19, the J gene TRBJ1-2; 8 nucleotides line up with TRBD1. Per germline, CDR1 LNHDA and CDR2 SQIVND (reference sequence). The CDR3 is 14 residues long. Trimming at V came to 7 bases and at J to 4 bases, leaving 8 bases not matched to a gene. The CDR3 loop is CASNQGQVGYGYTF. CDR3 DNA: TGTGCCAGTAATCAGGGACAGGTCGGCTATGGCTACACCTTC.

The count of this clone is one. CDR3 sequence (DNA): TGTGCCAGCAGCCCTCGAGTGACCGGCAGGGATGGCTACACCTTC. This gives the protein CASSPRVTGRDGYTF. J is TRBJ1-2 and V is TRBV7-2, with a possible D match to TRBD1 (5 bases). V lost 5 bases to trimming and J lost 6 bases, with 19 bases between them. The CDR3 has 15 residues. Germline loops: CDR1 SGHTA, CDR2 FQGNSA.

This chain links TRBV7-2 with TRBJ2-2; TRBD1 matches at 8 bases. Losses at the gene ends were 7 bases for V and 10 bases for J; bases not matched to a gene: 8. This CDR3 spans 13 amino acids. Germline assignment: CDR1 SGHTA and CDR2 FQGNSA. The CDR3 reads CASIGQGWMELFF. The DNA of the CDR3 is TGTGCCAGCATCGGACAGGGCTGGATGGAGCTGTTTTTT.

The chain links TRBV4-3 to TRBJ1-2, with 8 bases that match TRBD1. Germline values: CDR1 LGHNA, CDR2 YSLEER. This CDR3 is 15 amino acids long. The ends lost 1 base at V and 6 bases at J; junction bases unmatched: 7. The CDR3 coding sequence is TGCGCCAGCAGCCAAGGGGGACAGGACGAGGATGGCTACACCTTC. Translation: CASSQGGQDEDGYTF.

This clone was observed a single time. The chain combines TRBV20-1 with TRBJ1-2; D is perhaps TRBD1 (5 bases). Trimming stripped 7 bases from V and 11 bases from J, with 17 bases between. The CDR3 runs to 11 residues. Germline V gene lookup returns CDR1 DFQATT and CDR2 SNEGSKA (reference sequence). This CDR3 is CSVSPGMGYTF. DNA for the CDR3: TGCAGTGTATCGCCAGGGATGGGGTACACCTTC.

This clone was seen only a few times. The V call is TRBV27, the J call TRBJ2-1; 7 bases fit TRBD2. The CDR3 contains 13 residues. The trim removed 3 bases at V and 7 bases at J, leaving 3 bases unmatched. Germline V gives CDR1 MNHEY, CDR2 SMNVEV (reference sequence). The CDR3 DNA is TGTGCCAGCAGTTTCGGGGGAGGGAATGAGCAGTTCTTC. Its protein is CASSFGGGNEQFF.

The chain carries TRBV5-1 and TRBJ1-5, with D perhaps matching TRBD1 (6 bases). Germline CDR1 is SGHRS and CDR2 is YFSETQ. The CDR3 covers 15 residues. V lost 2 bases to trimming and J lost 1 base, with 10 bases between them. The CDR3 is CASSLTGLSNQPQHF. CDR3 nucleotide sequence: TGCGCCAGCAGCTTAACAGGGCTGAGCAATCAGCCCCAGCATTTT.

This chain links TRBV7-9 with TRBJ2-7; no clear D. Germline lookup yields CDR1 SEHNR and CDR2 FQNEAQ (reference sequence). There are 12 residues in the CDR3. Deletions cut 3 bases from V and 4 bases from J, with 7 bases between. The CDR3 nucleotides are TGTGCCAGCAGCTTGACTCTTTACGAGCAGTACTTC. Protein sequence: CASSLTLYEQYF.

V is TRBV5-6 and J is TRBJ1-5; no firm D call. The CDR3 consists of 14 residues. Germline CDR1 is SGHDT and CDR2 is YYEEEE. Deletions cut 0 bases from V and 5 bases from J, with 9 bases between. The CDR3 nucleotides read TGTGCCAGCAGCTTGGGCGGGTTGGATCAGCCCCAGCATTTT. Amino acids: CASSLGGLDQPQHF. Based on the CDR3 plus reference TRBV5-6 and TRBJ1-5, the full variable domain is DAGVTQSPTHLIKTRGQQVTLRCSPKSGHDTVSWYQQALGQGPQFIFQYYEEEERQRGNFPDRFSGHQFPNYSSELNVNALLLGDSALYLCASSLGGLDQPQHFGDGTRLSIL.

This chain joins TRBV25-1 and TRBJ2-5; TRBD1 might be the D (6 bases). The DNA end lines up better with TRBJ2-7; the J call may be wrong. CDR1 and CDR2 from the germline V gene are MGHDK and SYGVNS. The CDR3 spans 17 residues. The CDR3 DNA follows: TGTGCCAGCAGTGAATACGTACCCGGACAGTTATTCTACGAGCAGTACTTC. Translating gives CASSEYVPGQLFYEQYF.

The chain joins TRBV19 to TRBJ1-6; no clear D. The CDR3 length is 15 residues. Trimming shortened V by 1 base and J by 9 bases, and 13 bases separated the two germline ends. Germline-derived CDR1 and CDR2 are LNHDA and SQIVND (reference sequence). The CDR3 DNA is TGTGCCAGTAGTATAGCGCCGGGAGAGGGTTCACCCCTCCACTTT. It yields the protein CASSIAPGEGSPLHF.

Regarding this clone: At one boundary the junction diverges from the germline segment, which might be a read error. The chain is built from TRBV29-1 and TRBJ1-3; D ambiguous. The CDR3 runs to 14 residues. Per germline, CDR1 SQVTM and CDR2 ANQGSEA. The CDR3 sequence: CSVARGGSGNTVYF. The CDR3 DNA is TGCAGCGTTGCTCGGGGTGGCTCTGGAAACACCGTATATTTT.

This chain links TRBV7-9 with TRBJ2-7; 9 nucleotides align to TRBD1. The CDR3 runs to 15 residues. V shed 5 bases, J shed 0 bases, and the junction held 5 bases outside the gene matches. Germline CDR1 SEHNR, CDR2 FQNEAQ (reference sequence). CDR3 DNA sequence: TGTGCCAGCAGCGGGGACAGGGTGAGCTCCTACGAGCAGTACTTC. Amino acids: CASSGDRVSSYEQYF.

The chain combines TRBV6-5 with TRBJ1-1, with D perhaps matching TRBD1 (5 bases). Germline CDR1 is MNHEY and CDR2 is SVGAGI. Trimming cost V 0 bases and J 9 bases, with 11 bases left between them. The CDR3 is 13 amino acids. DNA for the CDR3: TGTGCCAGCAGTTACTCAGCAGGGCATCAAGCTTTCTTT. Translating gives CASSYSAGHQAFF.

This clone has only one observation. The chain has TRBV15 and TRBJ2-1; possibly TRBD1 for D (6 bases). This CDR3 has 15 residues. CDR1 LNHNV and CDR2 YYDKDF come from the germline V gene (reference sequence). Trimming shortened V by 8 bases and J by 10 bases, and 24 bases separated the two germline ends. CDR3 DNA: TGTGCCACCTCCACCGGGGACATACCAGCAATGGAGCAGTTCTTC. It specifies CATSTGDIPAMEQFF.